This TCR beta chain stems from a study of shared T cell receptors in the human thymus (dated by TCRdb to the early 2020s). Some background on the complete study: The study examined how the human thymus generates shared, self-reactive T-cell receptor alpha chains.

Details on this clone: Its cognate antigen has yet to be identified. No much larger clone exists at a distance of one base, and base qualities are not known.

The CDR3 covers 15 residues, taking in both the cysteine and the phenylalanine. Only the CDR3 region is kept as DNA, spanning 45 bases read in frame from base 1. The germline V gene supplies CDR1 MGHRA and CDR2 YSYEKL. Between the V and J ends, shortened by 0 bases and 3 bases respectively, the junction contains 12 bases. To prepare the library, the immunoSEQ multiplex PCR assay was applied. What TCRdb holds here is the immuneACCESS table cut down to in-frame rearrangements. Part of the clones is not present; checked against another copy, under half of the missing clones reflect an unresolved V gene, and the others are unexplained. This sample is represented by some 640,000 clones; around 87% of them were singletons. The leading ten clones occupy roughly 0.0089% of the sample. These data were also filed under a second study, of human thymus T cells. The second publication reports: The donors were immunologically healthy infants in Finland who had open corrective cardiac surgery for congenital heart defects. The thymus tissue came from surgical resects taken out during corrective cardiac surgery. Usage of V and J gene segments appeared to be biased in both the thymic and the peripheral blood repertoires. The related research found that thymic TCR repertoires overlapped highly between unrelated individuals. The study used 7 to 9 infant thymus samples plus four related peripheral blood samples to characterize TCR alpha and beta repertoires. The cohort included more than five male and a couple of female infants, with donor ages spanning 7 to 244 days. After being mechanically released from the tissue, thymocytes were kept at -70 degrees C in pellets of roughly 9.5-31 million cells. Genomic DNA was extracted from frozen cell pellets with a QIAsymphony instrument. Using the immunoSEQ multiplex PCR assay, the TCRB and TCRAD loci were amplified from a standardized quantity of quality-controlled genomic DNA. The amplicons spanned the V(D)J region and were long enough to cover the CDR3 and allow V and J genes to be identified. The amplicons were sequenced on an Illumina platform via the commercial immunoSEQ service. Primer bias and sequencing errors were corrected as previously described, and TCRAD and TCRB were defined on the basis of the IMGT database. The repertoires were analysed using immunoSEQ Analyzer 3.0 and VDJTools for basic statistics, V/J segment usage, diversity estimates, rarefaction and pairwise overlap. Diversity was estimated using the Chao1, ChaoE, Efron-Thisted, Shannon and inverse Simpson indices, and was also estimated on datasets down-sampled to the size of the smallest sample. Repertoire overlap was assessed by strict matching of CDR3 nucleotide sequence, V gene and J gene, and clustering was done by Jaccard-based multidimensional scaling. Thymus samples yielded on average approximately 800,000 unique TCRB clonotypes, compared with roughly 92,000 from blood samples.

This clonotype was sampled from a boy in the first two years of life with a congenital heart defect. Donor details come from another sample of the same person, matched by shared clones. Input material: thymocytes. The rearrangement combines TRBV4-1 with TRBJ2-7; TRBD1 could be the D gene, as 6 bases match. For the CDR3, the sequence is CASSQDPTGNYEQYF. The DNA reads TGCGCCAGCAGCCAAGATCCCACAGGGAACTACGAGCAGTACTTC.